One and the same sample provided the 25 T cell receptor beta chains below, sequenced in a study of beta chain features in type 1 diabetes. Study results and limitations: Shortening of TCRB CDR3s, moderate but significant, appeared in all four CD4+ subsets of Type 1 diabetes patients.

Every isolated RNA sample was fully reverse transcribed, so sequencing captured expressed TCRB transcripts. Only in-frame clones appear in the TCRdb table, and some are missing; sequencing was by immunoSEQ multiplex PCR. Of about 150,000 clones in the sample, around a tenth were seen once. Antigen specificity for these receptors is unknown. What was sequenced was central memory CD4+ T cells from blood. Receptors were obtained from a man aged 30 to 45 with type 1 diabetes.

Only a few counts were recorded for this clone. The chain links TRBV5-4 to TRBJ2-1; 8 positions match TRBD2. J lost 5 bases, V lost 3 bases, and 7 bases had no gene match. The CDR3 length is 15 residues. The V gene's germline CDR1 is SGHNT and CDR2 YYREEE (reference sequence). CDR3 nucleotides: TGTGCCAGCAGCTCAAATCCGGGACTAGACAATGAGCAGTTCTTC. This translates into CASSSNPGLDNEQFF.

V usage is TRBV19 and J usage is TRBJ2-3, with D possibly matching TRBD2 (5 bases). V shed 5 bases and J shed 2 bases, with 8 bases lying between them. The CDR3 has 13 amino acids. Germline V gene lookup returns CDR1 LNHDA and CDR2 SQIVND (reference sequence). CDR3 loop: CASSERITDTQYF. The CDR3, as DNA: TGTGCCAGTAGTGAGCGGATCACAGATACGCAGTATTTT.

The gene calls are TRBV2 and TRBJ2-1; D remains unclear. The germline CDR1 and CDR2 sequences are SNHLY and FYNNEI. There are 12 residues in the CDR3. V lost 6 bases and J lost 7, with 10 bases in between. The CDR3 sequence: CASRPFENEQFF. The CDR3 bases are TGTGCCAGCAGGCCTTTTGAGAATGAGCAGTTCTTC.

The sample holds a few counts of this clone. The chain couples TRBV29-1 to TRBJ1-2, with a possible D match to TRBD1 (5 bases). CDR3 length: 11 amino acids. The V gene's germline CDR1 is SQVTM and CDR2 ANQGSEA. V lost 5 bases to trimming and J lost 6 bases, with 10 bases between them. The CDR3 loop reads CSVSSGNGYTF. As DNA, the CDR3 is TGCAGCGTTTCTTCAGGGAATGGCTACACCTTC.

The table lists this clone with a few counts. The chain is built from TRBV29-1 and TRBJ2-7; D is unclear. This CDR3 is 11 amino acids long. Deletions cut 4 bases from V and 3 bases from J, with 7 bases between. Looked up from germline, CDR1 is SQVTM and CDR2 is ANQGSEA. The CDR3 nucleotides are TGCAGCGTTGGGAACAGCTACGAGCAGTACTTC. Its translation is CSVGNSYEQYF.

The chain couples TRBV11-2 to TRBJ1-2, with D perhaps TRBD1 (5 bases). There are 15 residues in the CDR3. With 4 bases removed from V and 8 bases from J, the gap between germline ends came to 20 bases. Germline V CDR1 and CDR2: SGHAT, FQNNGV. The CDR3 here is CASSSPTAPLEGYTF. The CDR3 coding sequence is TGTGCCAGCAGCTCCCCGACAGCCCCTTTGGAGGGCTACACCTTC.

J is TRBJ2-7 and V is TRBV5-1, with 10 bases identical to TRBD1. The germline V gene has CDR1 SGHRS and CDR2 YFSETQ. The CDR3 is 15 amino acids. V lost 4 bases to trimming and J lost 5 bases; unmatched junction nucleotides: 9. CDR3 in amino acids: CASSINSGTGDEQYF. The CDR3, as DNA: TGCGCCAGCAGCATAAATTCCGGGACAGGGGACGAGCAGTACTTC.

In its sample, this clone was seen a few times. This CDR3 reads CSASTGITGGELFF. CDR3 in DNA: TGCAGCGCCTCAACAGGGATTACGGGCGGGGAGCTGTTTTTT. The chain couples TRBV29-1 to TRBJ2-2; a possible D gene is TRBD1 (6 bases). This CDR3 is built from 14 residues. V lost 7 bases, J lost 7 bases, and 19 bases lay in between. Germline lookup yields CDR1 SQVTM and CDR2 ANQGSEA.

This clone has just a few counts. This sample also contains other DNA sequences that code for the same CDR3. In DNA form, the CDR3 reads TGTGCCAGCAGCTTTCAAGGGGGTCAGCCCCAGCATTTT. It specifies CASSFQGGQPQHF. This chain links TRBV7-9 with TRBJ1-5; D might be TRBD1 (6 bases). CDR1 is SEHNR and CDR2 is FQNEAQ in the germline V gene (reference sequence). V lost 3 bases and J lost 6, with 9 bases in between. The length of the CDR3 is 13 residues.

This clone was detected only a few times. One junction end disagrees with the germline gene, perhaps due to a read error. Other DNA sequences from this sample encode an identical CDR3 as well. This rearrangement joins TRBV14 to TRBJ2-1; 14 positions agree with TRBD2. Germline V gene sequence: CDR1 SGHDN, CDR2 FVKESK. The CDR3 is 17 amino acids. CDR3 in amino acids: CASSQDGTSGSGDEQFF. For the CDR3, the DNA is TGCGCCAGCAGCCAAGATGGGACTAGCGGGAGTGGCGATGAGCAGTTCTTC.

The chain links TRBV7-2 to TRBJ1-5; possible D gene TRBD1, 6 bases. This CDR3 contains 15 residues. The V and J ends lost 5 bases and 6 bases respectively, with 17 bases between them. In germline, CDR1 is SGHTA, CDR2 FQGNSA. CDR3 nucleotides: TGTGCCAGCAGCGCCGCGGGGGGCGTATTTCAGCCCCAGCATTTT. Its protein product is CASSAAGGVFQPQHF.

V gene TRBV21-1 combines with J gene TRBJ1-2. TRBV21-1 is a documented pseudogene. The CDR3 consists of 11 residues. CDR3 sequence reads: CASSKLYGYTF. CDR3 nucleotide sequence: TGTGCCAGCAGCAAACTCTATGGCTACACCTTC.

The chain has TRBV7-3 and TRBJ2-3, with D perhaps matching TRBD2 (6 bases). V was pared by 8 bases and J by 2 bases, with 11 bases between. CDR1 is SGHTA, CDR2 FQGTGA, per germline. The CDR3 contains 13 residues. CDR3 loop: CASSLAYTDTQYF. CDR3 nucleotides: TGTGCCAGCTCCCTAGCGTACACAGATACGCAGTATTTT.

There are a few counts of this clone. The V call is TRBV7-9, the J call TRBJ2-7; 8 bases line up with TRBD2. Unmatched junction bases numbered 10, after V lost 2 bases and J lost 13 bases. CDR3 length: 13 residues. Per the germline V gene, CDR1 is SEHNR and CDR2 is FQNEAQ (reference sequence). In DNA form, the CDR3 reads TGTGCCAGCAGCTTACTTGCCCCTAGCGGGCTTTACTTC. It yields the protein CASSLLAPSGLYF.

The genes are TRBV5-1 and TRBJ2-2; maybe TRBD2 (5 bases). This CDR3 is built from 14 residues. CDR1 and CDR2 (germline): SGHRS, YFSETQ. V dropped 5 bases and J dropped 4 bases, with 12 bases sitting between them. The CDR3 here is CASSWGAGTGELFF. Here the CDR3 DNA reads TGCGCCAGCAGTTGGGGAGCTGGCACCGGGGAGCTGTTTTTT.

The CDR3: CASSFTGQGRGQYF. The CDR3 bases are TGTGCCAGCAGCTTCACGGGACAGGGAAGAGGGCAGTATTTT. This chain joins TRBV11-2 and TRBJ2-3, with TRBD1 identical over 9 bases. CDR3 length: 14 residues. The V segment lost 3 bases and the J segment 11 bases; nucleotides outside the gene matches: 9. Germline loops: CDR1 SGHAT, CDR2 FQNNGV.

The sample holds many counts of this clone. V usage is TRBV23-1 and J usage is TRBJ2-7, with D perhaps matching TRBD2 (7 bases). TRBV23-1 is placed among ORFs of uncertain function. The V end was cut by 9 bases, the J end by 6 bases, with 9 bases between. The length of the CDR3 is 10 residues. In nucleotides, the CDR3 is TGCGCCAGGAGGGGGGGCGAGCAGTACTTC. Protein product: CARRGGEQYF.

The chain has TRBV14 and TRBJ2-2; 13 positions match TRBD2. CDR1 and CDR2 from the germline V gene are SGHDN and FVKESK. Trimming at V came to 8 bases and at J to 6 bases, leaving 6 bases not matched to a gene. This CDR3 region has 15 residues. The CDR3 DNA is TGTGCCAGCCGGACTAGCGGGAGCTCCGCCGGGGAGCTGTTTTTT. It is translated as CASRTSGSSAGELFF.

The sample holds a few counts of this clone. The genes are TRBV7-9 and TRBJ2-3; 12 bases match TRBD2. The CDR3 loop spans 16 amino acids. Trimming removed 5 bases from V and 0 bases from J; junction bases left unmatched: 3. The V gene's germline CDR1 is SEHNR and CDR2 FQNEAQ (reference sequence). The CDR3: CASSLGLAGSTDTQYF. CDR3 bases: TGTGCCAGCAGCCTCGGACTAGCGGGGAGCACAGATACGCAGTATTTT.

Only a few counts were recorded for this clone. This chain connects TRBV4-2 to TRBJ2-7; a weak D match, TRBD2 (6 bases). Germline V gene data show CDR1 as LGHNA and CDR2 as YNFKEQ. The CDR3 is 17 amino acids. Trimming took off 0 bases at V and 2 bases at J, with 17 bases between the two ends. In DNA form, the CDR3 reads TGTGCCAGCAGCCAAGATTTGCGGGGCGGTCTGACCTACGAGCAGTACTTC. It is translated as CASSQDLRGGLTYEQYF.

V gene TRBV30 combines with J gene TRBJ1-1; D perhaps matches TRBD1 (6 bases). Trimming pared 3 bases from V and 0 bases from J, leaving 11 bases between. This CDR3 is 14 amino acids long. CDR1 and CDR2 from the germline V gene are GTSNPN and SVGIG (reference sequence). The CDR3 loop reads CAWRSRTVNTEAFF. The DNA for the CDR3 is TGTGCCTGGAGGTCGCGGACAGTGAACACTGAAGCTTTCTTT.

This clone was counted a few times. Compared with germline, one end of the junction differs, possibly owing to a read error. The rearrangement joins TRBV5-6 to TRBJ2-1, with 9 bases identical to TRBD1. The CDR3 extends over 13 amino acids. Germline V gene sequence: CDR1 SGHDT, CDR2 YYEEEE. The CDR3 bases are TGTGCCAGCAGCCAGGGGGGGGGACAGGGACCCCTCTTC. Translation gives CASSQGGGQGPLF.

The V gene is TRBV5-1, the J gene TRBJ2-7, with 7 bases fitting TRBD2. CDR3 size: 16 residues. Germline V gives CDR1 SGHRS, CDR2 YFSETQ. The ends lost 4 bases at V and 3 bases at J; junction bases unmatched: 13. The CDR3 nucleotides read TGCGCCAGCAGCCTGGGAAACGTGGTAGCGGGCTACGAGCAGTACTTC. Translating gives CASSLGNVVAGYEQYF.

The chain joins TRBV7-2 to TRBJ1-1, with a weak D call TRBD1 (6 bases). Germline CDR1 and CDR2: SGHTA and FQGNSA. This CDR3 has 14 residues. V shed 5 bases and J shed 5 bases, with 15 bases lying between them. The CDR3 coding sequence is TGTGCCAGCAGCCAGAGAACAGGGTTGACTGAAGCTTTCTTT. This codes for CASSQRTGLTEAFF.

V usage is TRBV5-1 and J usage is TRBJ2-5; 14 nucleotides match TRBD2. The length of the CDR3 is 16 residues. Trimming at V came to 5 bases and at J to 7 bases, leaving 10 bases not matched to a gene. CDR1 is SGHRS and CDR2 is YFSETQ in the germline V gene. The CDR3 nucleotides read TGCGCCAGCAGTTTCGCTGGCGGACTAGCGGGAGGGACCCAGTACTTC. Protein sequence: CASSFAGGLAGGTQYF.